The 10 T cell receptor beta chains presented below share a single source sample, sequenced in a study of CXCR3-negative and CXCR3-positive naive CD8 T cells. Overall study results and limits: CXCR3-positive naive cells had TRB CDR3s that were more hydrophobic than CXCR3-negative naive cells had.

These receptors have no known antigen. In preparing the TRB cDNA libraries, 5' RACE with UMI labels was used. From its re-call of the 5' RACE reads, TCRdb lists each CDR3 protein once, without DNA. Here the sample table reports over 70,000 distinct CDR3 sequences. The material sequenced was naive CXCR3+ CD8+ T cells from blood. The sample's subset: CD45RO-CCR7+CD27+CD95- naive CD8+ T cells expressing CXCR3 (TNR3+). The receptors were gathered from a human donor in good health. Some clones in this sample may be carry-over from other donors' samples.

The chain has TRBV14 and TRBJ2-3; TCRdb's assignment of TRBD1 cannot be checked, as there is no DNA. The CDR3 is made up of 15 amino acids. Per germline, CDR1 SGHDN and CDR2 FVKESK. This CDR3 is CASSQAQGGTDTQYF.

The chain joins TRBV4-3 to TRBJ2-1; absent DNA, TCRdb's TRBD1 call cannot be checked. CDR3 length: 16 residues. From germline, CDR1 is LGHNA and CDR2 YSLEER. The CDR3 loop reads CASSHRAGGRGHEQFF.

The chain is built from TRBV5-5 and TRBJ2-3; with no DNA, the TCRdb D assignment of TRBD2 cannot be verified. Germline V CDR1 and CDR2: SGHKS, YYEKEE (reference sequence). The length of the CDR3 is 15 residues. The chain's CDR3 is CASSLGPAGEDTQYF.

The genes are TRBV20-1 and TRBJ2-7. The germline CDR1 and CDR2 sequences are DFQATT and SNEGSKA (reference sequence). This CDR3 region has 15 residues. CDR3 loop: CSARDPKESSYEQYF.

The chain carries TRBV7-9 and TRBJ2-7; TCRdb reports TRBD1, a call that lacks DNA to check it against. The CDR3 extends over 14 amino acids. Germline V CDR1 and CDR2: SEHNR, FQNEAQ (reference sequence). The CDR3: CASSTGTVLREQYF.

The rearrangement joins TRBV27 to TRBJ2-1; checking the TCRdb D call of TRBD1 is not possible without DNA. CDR1 and CDR2 (germline): MNHEY, SMNVEV (reference sequence). This CDR3 has 17 amino acids. CDR3 residues: CASSRPEQIVWHGEQFF.

The chain joins TRBV3-1 to TRBJ2-7; TCRdb returns TRBD1, unconfirmable since there is no DNA. The germline V gene has CDR1 LGHDT and CDR2 YNNKEL (reference sequence). The CDR3 is 16 residues long. CDR3: CASSQDFGDREDEQYF.

The V gene is TRBV7-3, the J gene TRBJ2-1; TCRdb outputs TRBD2, but without DNA this stays unchecked. Germline lookup yields CDR1 SGHTA and CDR2 FQGTGA. The CDR3 runs 13 residues. The CDR3 protein is CASSLAGQYEQFF.

CDR3 protein: CASSQDLVEGARVGAFF. This sequence joins TRBV3-1 and TRBJ1-1; there is no DNA to check the TCRdb D call of TRBD1. The germline V gene has CDR1 LGHDT and CDR2 YNNKEL (reference sequence). CDR3 length equals 17 residues.

J is TRBJ2-7 and V is TRBV14. CDR3 length: 15 residues. The V gene's germline CDR1 is SGHDN and CDR2 FVKESK. The CDR3: CASSQDLGRLDEQYF.